The entry that follows covers one TCR beta chain sequence. Its antigen is not known. cDNA came from approximately 0.5 to 1 ug RNA primed by random hexamers. Across 54 Vbeta and 13 Jbeta, TCR beta CDR3 was amplified with immunoSEQ multiplex PCR. TCRdb used MiXCR to reprocess the immunoSEQ multiplex PCR reads, holding one entry per CDR3 protein. Of 150,000 to 200,000 distinct CDR3 sequences listed, roughly 93% are singletons. The CDR3 contains 14 residues. V dropped 2 bases and J dropped 1 base, with 6 bases sitting between them. CDR1 is LNHDA, CDR2 SQIVND, per germline (reference sequence). These data come from a study of CD8 T cells in Susac syndrome. Findings and caveats of the study: The study conceded that its TCR sequencing and HLA analysis involved relatively few individuals.

From blood CD8+ and CD4+ T cells, TCR beta sequences were generated. The individuals used as controls were healthy donors who had been matched for both age and sex. The sample consisted of CD4+ T cells from PBMCs. This receptor was obtained from a human donor in good health. V usage is TRBV19 and J usage is TRBJ1-5; D gene unclear. The CDR3 here is CASSIWPSNQPQHF. The CDR3, as DNA: TGTGCCAGTAGTATATGGCCCAGCAATCAGCCCCAGCATTTT.